This T cell receptor beta chain is drawn from a study of beta chain features in type 1 diabetes (dated by TCRdb to the late 2010s). The study in broad terms: Mean age, gender distribution, total cell number and subset yield did not differ between patients and healthy donors. The study compared the TCRB repertoires of sorted circulating CD4+ T cell subsets in recently diagnosed type 1 diabetes patients with those in matched healthy donors. Across all samples, approximately 100 million sorted cells were examined, and cell number per subset correlated strongly with RNA yield. Regulatory and stem cell-like memory subsets were isolated from only 8 patients and about eight healthy donors, whereas naive and central memory subsets came from all 30 or so donors. On the study overall, not on this receptor specifically: HLA sub-analyses involved small numbers of individuals, so any influence of HLA type on TCRB rearrangement remained unresolved. In all four CD4+ subsets, TCRB CDR3 length was moderately but significantly shorter in type 1 diabetes patients. Sequencing cDNA rather than genomic DNA could over-represent highly expressing activated cells, although activation and CD3 levels did not differ between groups. The naive, central memory and regulatory TCRB repertoires appeared to resemble one another more closely among patients than among healthy donors. Patients with type 1 diabetes made fewer insertions and deleted more nucleotides at VDJ recombination sites, implying thymic rearrangement abnormalities. Shorter templates might have been favored by PCR, but patient and control samples were amplified and corrected together, so both groups would have been affected equally by any skew.

The V end loses 1 base and the J end loses 1 base, and a stretch of 11 bases separates them. CDR1 and CDR2 are read off the germline V gene as SGHRS and YFSETQ. The CDR3 holds 15 amino acids from the cysteine to the phenylalanine. The entry retains the CDR3 DNA only, 45 bases that are in frame from base 1. A single peripheral blood draw of about 116 mL on average was collected from each donor into heparinised tubes. A BD FACSAria II was used to sort naive, central memory, regulatory and stem cell-like memory CD4+ T cells with a panel that included CD45RO, CCR7, CD25, CD127, CD95 and CD27. Every sorted population had a purity above 95%. PBMCs were separated immediately by Lymphoprep density gradient centrifugation and were stained directly, without being cultured. So that batch effects would be minimized, each experiment stained and sorted samples in pairs, pairing one healthy donor with one patient.

As concerns this clone: Its cognate antigen has yet to be identified. Base qualities are not recorded, but no much larger clone differs from it by a single base.

The High Capacity cDNA Reverse Transcription Kit was used to reverse transcribe all of the isolated RNA, meaning that expressed TCRB transcripts were what got sequenced. Naive, central memory and regulatory T cell samples underwent deep immunoSEQ sequencing, averaging about 3.57 million total reads per sample. After sorted cells were lysed in RLT buffer, RNA was extracted with DNase-treated RNeasy Micro or Mini kits, with the choice depending on cell number. To prevent cross-contamination, every cell subset was processed on its own, while patient and healthy donor samples were processed together. The immunoSEQ multiplex PCR was used to amplify TCRB sequences from cDNA, generating 87-bp fragments that spanned the CDR3 region. Amplicons were sequenced on the Illumina HiSeq platform. The authors' pipeline ran thus. Synthetic template baselines were used to correct PCR bias computationally, reads within Hamming distance 2 were collapsed, and singletons that could not be merged were discarded. By aligning reads against IMGT, V, D and J genes, CDR3 length, and insertions or deletions at six rearrangement sites were assigned. Within each subset, clonotype counts were normalized to sorted cell number, after which true diversity and Gini coefficients were computed with the tcR R package. The overlap coefficient, calculated on TCRB nucleotide sequences, was used to measure repertoire sharing. TCRdb re-hosts the immuneACCESS table, in-frame sequences only. Its copies lack some clones; in the studies checked, an unresolved V gene accounts for under half of them, and the cause for the rest is not known. Clone size and the V and J calls come from that table; the DNA yielded D and trimming. In all, the sample holds approximately 38,000 clones, and roughly 49% of those were seen once. 0.72% of the sample rests with the top ten.

Sequencing input: central memory CD4+ T cells from blood. This TCR was recovered from a woman between 18 and 30 years old in good health. The chain was built from TRBV5-1 and TRBJ1-1, and the D gene may be TRBD1, 5 bases matching. In nucleotide form, the sequence is TGCGCCAGCAGCTTGTTGGGGGAGGGGAACACTGAAGCTTTCTTT. Its product reads: CASSLLGEGNTEAFF.